The 21 T cell receptor beta chains below come from one sample, sequenced in a study of T cell responses to AZD1222 COVID-19 vaccine. Here immunoSEQ multiplex PCR was the method, and the copy in TCRdb shows in-frame clones only, minus some. The sample records about 140,000 clones, around 93% being singletons. This specimen was peripheral blood, taken on day 0 of AZD1222 vaccination. Receptor source: an adult in good health.

This chain links TRBV12-3 or TRBV12-4 with TRBJ1-3, with D unresolved. V was clipped by 2 bases and J by 2 bases, with 4 bases between them. The CDR3 runs to 13 residues. In DNA form, the CDR3 reads TGTGCCAGCAGTTTAATCACTGGAAACACCATATATTTT. It translates to CASSLITGNTIYF.

The chain has TRBV7-9 and TRBJ2-6; D might be TRBD2 (7 bases). The V gene lost 2 bases and the J gene lost 6 bases, with 11 bases spanning the gap. Per the germline V gene, CDR1 is SEHNR and CDR2 is FQNEAQ (reference sequence). CDR3 length equals 15 residues. CDR3 protein: CASSLRGAEANVLTF. The CDR3 DNA sequence: TGTGCCAGCAGCTTACGGGGGGCTGAGGCCAACGTCCTGACTTTC.

The V and J genes are TRBV7-6 and TRBJ1-3, with D perhaps matching TRBD1 (5 bases). This CDR3 comprises 16 residues. Between the trimmed V and J ends, which lost 5 bases and 3 bases, there was a span of 17 bases. Germline CDR1 is SGHVS and CDR2 is FNYEAQ. The CDR3 reads CASSRGVGEFGNTIYF. DNA of the CDR3: TGTGCCAGCAGCCGGGGGGTAGGCGAATTTGGAAACACCATATATTTT.

The chain couples TRBV6-2 or TRBV6-3 to TRBJ2-2; no clear D gene. This CDR3 is 14 amino acids long. CDR1 is MNHEY, CDR2 SVGEGT, per germline. Trimming took 3 bases from V and 0 from J, leaving 5 bases between them. CDR3 sequence: CASSYWANTGELFF. In DNA form, the CDR3 reads TGTGCCAGCAGTTATTGGGCGAACACCGGGGAGCTGTTTTTT.

The V call is TRBV24-1, the J call TRBJ1-5; 10 positions agree with TRBD1. Germline V gives CDR1 KGHDR, CDR2 SFDVKD. Trimming cost V 2 bases and J 6 bases; bases outside gene matches: 3. The CDR3 consists of 15 residues. CDR3 residues: CATSDSRTGGQPQHF. For the CDR3, the DNA is TGTGCCACCAGTGATTCGAGGACAGGGGGTCAGCCCCAGCATTTT.

This chain connects TRBV15 to TRBJ2-1; TRBD2 might be the D (6 bases). The germline CDR1 and CDR2 sequences are LNHNV and YYDKDF (reference sequence). CDR3 length: 13 residues. V gave up 1 base and J gave up 10 bases, with 11 bases separating them. CDR3 sequence (DNA): TGTGCCACCAGCAGAGTAAGGGAGGTCGAGCAGTTCTTC. It specifies CATSRVREVEQFF.

The chain carries TRBV6-5 and TRBJ2-7, with a possible D match to TRBD1 (5 bases). Germline V gene lookup returns CDR1 MNHEY and CDR2 SVGAGI. Trimming removed 6 bases from V and 2 bases from J, with 17 bases in between. The CDR3 covers 15 residues. The CDR3 nucleotides are TGTGCCAGCAGAAAGAGGACACTACCCACCTACGAGCAGTACTTC. It codes for CASRKRTLPTYEQYF.

The V call is TRBV27, the J call TRBJ2-1; TRBD2 agrees at 9 bases. Germline CDR1 and CDR2: MNHEY and SMNVEV (reference sequence). Losses at the gene ends were 8 bases for V and 4 bases for J; bases not matched to a gene: 3. The length of the CDR3 is 13 residues. The CDR3 DNA sequence: TGTGCCAGCTCAAGCGGGGGGTACAATGAGCAGTTCTTC. Translated: CASSSGGYNEQFF.

This chain links TRBV28 with TRBJ1-4; D remains ambiguous. The CDR3 loop spans 15 amino acids. With 3 bases removed from V and 8 bases from J, the gap between germline ends came to 16 bases. From germline, CDR1 is MDHEN and CDR2 SYDVKM. DNA of the CDR3: TGTGCCAGCAGTTTCCCGAGAGGGTCAGGAGAAAAACTGTTTTTT. It specifies CASSFPRGSGEKLFF.

The chain employs TRBV3-1 (or the pseudogene TRBV3-2) and TRBJ2-1; D call uncertain. Trimming pared 1 base from V and 7 bases from J, leaving 5 bases between. The CDR3 spans 12 residues. Germline CDR1 LGHDT, CDR2 YNNKEL (reference sequence). DNA for the CDR3: TGTGCCAGCAGCCAAGCCCGAAATGAGCAGTTCTTC. It specifies CASSQARNEQFF.

The chain has TRBV11-2 and TRBJ2-1, with 7 bases matching TRBD2. The CDR3 consists of 16 residues. The germline CDR1 and CDR2 sequences are SGHAT and FQNNGV. After removal of 5 bases from V and 2 bases from J, the junction contained 9 bases not matched to a gene. The CDR3, as DNA: TGTGCCAGCAGCGTAGGCGGGGGATTCGCCTACAATGAGCAGTTCTTC. This gives the protein CASSVGGGFAYNEQFF. Full variable domain (missing parts from reference TRBV11-2 and TRBJ2-1): EAGVAQSPRYKIIEKRQSVAFWCNPISGHATLYWYQQILGQGPKLLIQFQNNGVVDDSQLPKDRFSAERLKGVDSTLKIQPAKLEDSAVYLCASSVGGGFAYNEQFFGPGTRLTVL.

The chain joins TRBV18 to TRBJ2-7; 9 bases are a match to TRBD1. CDR1 and CDR2 (germline): KGHSH, LQKENI. After removal of 2 bases from V and 3 bases from J, the junction contained 8 bases not matched to a gene. CDR3 size: 16 residues. CDR3 loop: CASSPSYGTGHYEQYF. CDR3 DNA sequence: TGTGCCAGCTCACCAAGCTACGGGACAGGGCACTACGAGCAGTACTTC.

This rearrangement joins TRBV30 to TRBJ1-1; TRBD1 is a possible D gene (5 bases). The CDR3 covers 15 residues. Trimming pared 6 bases from V and 1 base from J, leaving 18 bases between. Per germline, CDR1 GTSNPN and CDR2 SVGIG (reference sequence). In DNA, the CDR3 is TGTGCCTGCGGGGCAAGGGCGCAGTGGAACACTGAAGCTTTCTTT. It translates to CACGARAQWNTEAFF.

J is TRBJ2-3 and V is TRBV7-2; a weak D match, TRBD2 (5 bases). CDR3 length: 14 amino acids. Trimming removed 2 bases at V and 4 bases at J, with 10 bases between. The germline gives CDR1 SGHTA, CDR2 FQGNSA. CDR3 DNA sequence: TGTGCCAGCAGCTTACGGACTGGGGCAGATACGCAGTATTTT. It translates to CASSLRTGADTQYF.

The chain links TRBV10-2 to TRBJ1-6, with 7 nucleotides matching TRBD1. Germline CDR1 WSHSY, CDR2 SAAADI. Unmatched junction bases numbered 7, after V lost 6 bases and J lost 2 bases. This CDR3 is built from 16 residues. The CDR3 nucleotides are TGCGCCAGCAGAAGTACCGGGACAGCCTATAATTCACCCCTCCACTTT. Translating gives CASRSTGTAYNSPLHF.

This chain connects TRBV2 to TRBJ1-4; TRBD1 might be the D (6 bases). V was pared by 3 bases and J by 7 bases, with 12 bases between. This CDR3 has 14 amino acids. Germline CDR1 is SNHLY and CDR2 is FYNNEI. The CDR3, as DNA: TGTGCCAGCAGTGACAGGGGTGTGGCTGAAAAACTGTTTTTT. Protein sequence: CASSDRGVAEKLFF.

V is TRBV27 and J is TRBJ1-5, with 7 bases fitting TRBD1. Germline CDR1 MNHEY, CDR2 SMNVEV (reference sequence). The V gene end was trimmed by 8 bases and the J gene end by 7 bases; junction bases not matched to a gene: 11. This CDR3 spans 14 amino acids. The CDR3 coding sequence is TGTGCCAGCTGCCCCCGAGGGACAGACCAGCCCCAGCATTTT. Encoded protein: CASCPRGTDQPQHF.

The chain employs TRBV24-1 and TRBJ1-5; D is perhaps TRBD1 (5 bases). Germline CDR1 and CDR2: KGHDR and SFDVKD. CDR3 length: 11 amino acids. Trimming pared 10 bases from V and 9 bases from J, leaving 12 bases between. CDR3 sequence reads: CATRQFPPQHF. CDR3 sequence (DNA): TGTGCCACGCGACAGTTTCCGCCCCAGCATTTT.

The genes are TRBV28 and TRBJ1-2, with D possibly matching TRBD1 (6 bases). The CDR3 covers 11 residues. Trimming left V 10 bases short and J 9 bases short, with 15 bases between. Germline V gene data show CDR1 as MDHEN and CDR2 as SYDVKM. The CDR3 spells CATDSHFSYTF. In DNA form, the CDR3 reads TGTGCCACGGACAGCCATTTTAGCTACACCTTC.

The V call is TRBV7-2, the J call TRBJ2-5; D possibly corresponds to TRBD1 (7 bases). This CDR3 is built from 14 residues. The V gene lost 5 bases and the J gene lost 5 bases, with 15 bases spanning the gap. CDR1 is SGHTA and CDR2 is FQGNSA in the germline V gene. The DNA of the CDR3 is TGTGCCAGCAGCCCGTGGACAGGAGGGGAGACCCAGTACTTC. This sequence encodes CASSPWTGGETQYF.

V is TRBV5-1 and J is TRBJ2-1; D not certain. Trimming took off 4 bases at V and 6 bases at J, with 14 bases between the two ends. CDR1 and CDR2 (germline): SGHRS, YFSETQ. The length of the CDR3 is 14 residues. The CDR3 is CASSPLALRNEQFF. The CDR3 DNA reads as TGCGCCAGCAGCCCACTTGCCCTTCGCAATGAGCAGTTCTTC.